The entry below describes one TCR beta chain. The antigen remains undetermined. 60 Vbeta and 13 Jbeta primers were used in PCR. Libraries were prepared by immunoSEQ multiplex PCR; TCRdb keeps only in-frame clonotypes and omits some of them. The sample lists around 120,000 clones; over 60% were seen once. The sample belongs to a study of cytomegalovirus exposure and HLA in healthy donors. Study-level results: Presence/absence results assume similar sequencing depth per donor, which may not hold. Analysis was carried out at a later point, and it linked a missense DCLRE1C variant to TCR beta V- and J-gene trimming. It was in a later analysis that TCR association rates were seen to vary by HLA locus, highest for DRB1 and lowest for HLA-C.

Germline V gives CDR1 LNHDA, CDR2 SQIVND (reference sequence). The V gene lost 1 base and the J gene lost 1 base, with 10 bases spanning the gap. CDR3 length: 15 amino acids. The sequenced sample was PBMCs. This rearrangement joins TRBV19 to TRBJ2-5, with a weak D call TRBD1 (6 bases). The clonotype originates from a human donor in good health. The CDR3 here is CASSIGWDTQETQYF. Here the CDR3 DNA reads TGTGCCAGTAGTATAGGGTGGGACACCCAAGAGACCCAGTACTTC.